The TCR beta chain under discussion was sequenced for a study of early T cells in non-severe SARS-CoV-2 infection. Looking at the study overall: Chains from this unsorted whole-blood bulk RNA could not be paired. General study points: In VDJdb matching, anti-spike CD8 responses were favored while private and CD4 specificities went missing.

Worth noting for this clonotype: The antigen is not known.

TCRdb reanalysed the 5' RACE reads using MiXCR and keeps one entry per CDR3 protein. This sample yields about 60,000 distinct CDR3 sequences, of which approximately 15% are seen a single time; 10% belongs to the top ten. The CDR3 is 13 residues long. J lost 14 bases, V lost 0 bases, and 6 bases had no gene match. Germline assignment: CDR1 SEHNR and CDR2 FQNEAQ (reference sequence). The sample in question was whole blood, obtained at baseline. The source is an adult who was a healthcare worker with PCR-confirmed SARS-CoV-2 infection or an uninfected control (not recorded which). The V and J genes are TRBV7-9 and TRBJ2-1; 8 bases map to TRBD2. In nucleotides, the CDR3 is TGTGCCAGCAGCTTAGCGCGGACTAGCCACAAGTTCTTC. Its translation: CASSLARTSHKFF.